A single sample gave rise to the 16 T cell receptor beta chains below, sequenced in a study of CD8 T cells in Susac syndrome. RNA amounts of about 0.5 to 1 ug underwent reverse transcription with random hexamers. MiXCR, run by TCRdb on the immunoSEQ multiplex PCR reads, gives a single entry per CDR3 protein. The sample lists about 210,000 distinct CDR3 sequences, nearly 97% occurring once. The sample comprised CD4+ T cells from PBMCs. The receptors were sampled from a human donor with multiple sclerosis.

The chain couples TRBV15 to TRBJ2-7; 8 bases fit TRBD1. The CDR3 has 13 residues. With V trimmed by 0 bases and J by 8 bases, 3 bases remained unmatched. Germline CDR1 and CDR2: LNHNV and YYDKDF (reference sequence). The CDR3 protein is CATSRDGQGQQYF. The CDR3 bases are TGTGCCACCAGCAGAGATGGACAGGGACAGCAGTACTTC.

CDR3 DNA: TGTGCCAGCAGTCGGATGGACACTGAAGCTTTCTTT. It codes for CASSRMDTEAFF. V usage is TRBV28 and J usage is TRBJ1-1; D not certain. This CDR3 spans 12 amino acids. Trimming removed 5 bases at V and 3 bases at J, with 7 bases between. Germline assignment: CDR1 MDHEN and CDR2 SYDVKM. The variable domain in full, with the rest retrieved from reference TRBV28 and TRBJ1-1, is DVKVTQSSRYLVKRTGEKVFLECVQDMDHENMFWYRQDPGLGLRLIYFSYDVKMKEKGDIPEGYSVSREKKERFSLILESASTNQTSMYLCASSRMDTEAFFGQGTRLTVV.

This clonotype was observed once. The V gene is TRBV9, the J gene TRBJ2-1; possibly TRBD1 or TRBD2 for D (5 bases each). Trimming shortened V by 2 bases and J by 6 bases, and 24 bases separated the two germline ends. Germline CDR1 and CDR2: SGDLS and YYNGEE. This CDR3 comprises 18 residues. The chain's CDR3 is CASSVRAPGTTIVNEQFF. Here the CDR3 DNA reads TGTGCCAGCAGCGTGCGGGCCCCCGGGACCACCATTGTCAATGAGCAGTTCTTC.

This clonotype was seen only once. The chain uses TRBV4-1 and TRBJ1-2; D is uncertain. From germline, CDR1 is MGHRA and CDR2 YSYEKL. V gave up 3 bases and J gave up 5 bases, with 16 bases separating them. The CDR3 runs 15 residues. CDR3 in amino acids: CASSQAQGPQYGYTF. In DNA form, the CDR3 reads TGCGCCAGCAGCCAGGCCCAAGGCCCCCAGTATGGCTACACCTTC.

The V and J genes are TRBV12-3 or TRBV12-4 and TRBJ2-1, with 8 bases fitting TRBD2. This CDR3 has 15 residues. V dropped 5 bases and J dropped 2; count of bases not matched to a gene: 5. CDR3 residues: CASSRGGSAYNEQFF. The CDR3, as DNA: TGTGCCAGCAGTCGCGGGGGGAGTGCCTACAATGAGCAGTTCTTC.

The chain joins TRBV6-2 or TRBV6-3 to TRBJ2-7; D possibly matches TRBD1 or TRBD2 (6 bases each). CDR3 length equals 15 residues. Germline CDR1 reads MNHEY; CDR2 reads SVGEGT. V gave up 10 bases and J gave up 3 bases, with 22 bases separating them. The CDR3 DNA reads as TGTGCCATCCACTCGGGGGCGGTTCCAATCTACGAGCAGTACTTC. Amino acid sequence: CAIHSGAVPIYEQYF.

In this sample, this clonotype turned up once. V gene TRBV20-1 combines with J gene TRBJ2-7, with D perhaps TRBD1 (6 bases). The CDR3 sequence is 12 residues long. Per germline, CDR1 DFQATT and CDR2 SNEGSKA (reference sequence). Trimming cost V 6 bases and J 2 bases, with 11 bases left between them. CDR3 loop: CSAVGQTYEQYF. The CDR3 DNA sequence: TGCAGTGCCGTGGGACAAACCTACGAGCAGTACTTC.

The gene calls are TRBV12-3 or TRBV12-4 and TRBJ1-5, with 9 bases fitting TRBD1. This CDR3 spans 15 amino acids. The J segment lost 6 bases and the V segment lost 4 bases, leaving 7 bases of the junction unmatched. CDR3 region: CASSSITGGVQPQHF. The DNA of the CDR3 is TGTGCCAGCAGTTCCATAACAGGGGGCGTTCAGCCCCAGCATTTT.

V is TRBV3-1 and J is TRBJ2-7; D gene unclear. The germline V gene encodes CDR1 LGHDT and CDR2 YNNKEL (reference sequence). This CDR3 has 14 amino acids. V shed 0 bases and J shed 1 base, with 7 bases lying between them. The CDR3 nucleotides read TGTGCCAGCAGCCAAGATTGGGTATCCTACGAGCAGTACTTC. Translation: CASSQDWVSYEQYF.

The rearrangement uses TRBV20-1 and TRBJ1-6; no clear D gene. This CDR3 spans 14 amino acids. CDR1 is DFQATT and CDR2 is SNEGSKA in the germline V gene (reference sequence). The V and J ends lost 3 bases and 2 bases respectively, with 8 bases between them. This CDR3 reads CSARFEAYNSPLHF. CDR3 DNA sequence: TGCAGTGCTAGGTTCGAAGCCTATAATTCACCCCTCCACTTT.

The sample holds one count of this clonotype. The CDR3 is CATSREGQGDEQYF. As DNA, the CDR3 is TGTGCCACCAGCAGAGAGGGACAGGGAGACGAGCAGTACTTC. The chain has TRBV15 and TRBJ2-7; 9 bases fit TRBD1. J lost 5 bases, V lost 0 bases, and 2 bases had no gene match. The CDR3 has 14 amino acids. The germline V gene has CDR1 LNHNV and CDR2 YYDKDF (reference sequence).

The CDR3 protein is CSVGTTALTEAFF. The CDR3 DNA sequence: TGCAGCGTTGGGACTACAGCGTTGACTGAAGCTTTCTTT. The V gene is TRBV29-1, the J gene TRBJ1-1; D gene uncertain. Germline CDR1 and CDR2: SQVTM and ANQGSEA. This CDR3 is 13 amino acids long. Between the trimmed V and J ends, which lost 4 bases and 5 bases, there was a span of 14 bases.

This clonotype was seen once. The chain recombines TRBV19 with TRBJ1-5; D perhaps matches TRBD1 (6 bases). Trimming left V 1 base short and J 6 bases short, with 10 bases between. The germline gives CDR1 LNHDA, CDR2 SQIVND (reference sequence). This CDR3 comprises 14 residues. CDR3: CASSIVQGPQPQHF. The CDR3 nucleotides read TGTGCCAGTAGTATAGTTCAGGGGCCTCAGCCCCAGCATTTT. Filled out from reference TRBV19 and TRBJ1-5, the complete variable domain reads DGGITQSPKYLFRKEGQNVTLSCEQNLNHDAMYWYRQDPGQGLRLIYYSQIVNDFQKGDIAEGYSVSREKKESFPLTVTSAQKNPTAFYLCASSIVQGPQPQHFGDGTRLSIL.

The rearrangement links TRBV30 to TRBJ2-3; perhaps TRBD1 as D (6 bases). V was trimmed by 2 bases and J by 0 bases, leaving 12 bases between them. CDR3 length: 15 amino acids. CDR1 is GTSNPN and CDR2 is SVGIG in the germline V gene (reference sequence). The CDR3 region has the DNA TGTGCCTGGAGTCAAAGTACAGGGAGCACAGATACGCAGTATTTT. Its translation: CAWSQSTGSTDTQYF.

The genes are TRBV15 and TRBJ1-2, with D hard to call. CDR1 is LNHNV and CDR2 is YYDKDF in the germline V gene (reference sequence). CDR3 length: 13 amino acids. Trimming pared 0 bases from V and 4 bases from J, leaving 6 bases between. Here the CDR3 reads CATSRDGVYGYTF. CDR3 coding DNA: TGTGCCACCAGCAGAGATGGGGTCTATGGCTACACCTTC.

CDR3 residues: CATSLGARGYTF. The CDR3 nucleotides read TGTGCCACCAGCTTAGGGGCGCGGGGCTACACCTTC. This chain connects TRBV15 to TRBJ1-2, with D possibly matching TRBD1 (5 bases). The CDR3 is made up of 12 amino acids. Deletions cut 5 bases from V and 8 bases from J, with 12 bases between. CDR1 is LNHNV, CDR2 YYDKDF, per germline (reference sequence). Together with reference TRBV15 and TRBJ1-2, the CDR3 gives the full variable domain: DAMVIQNPRYQVTQFGKPVTLSCSQTLNHNVMYWYQQKSSQAPKLLFHYYDKDFNNEADTPDNFQSRRPNTSFCFLDIRSPGLGDTAMYLCATSLGARGYTFGSGTRLTVV.